This T cell receptor beta chain was captured in a study of radiation and T cells in renal cell carcinoma. Study results and limitations: From baseline, blood top tumor clonotypes peaked at 2 weeks post-radiation.

TCRdb keeps only in-frame clones here, not all; method: immunoSEQ multiplex PCR. Of about 140,000 clones listed, roughly 83% were seen once; the top ten hold 20% to 25%. CDR1 and CDR2 (germline): SGHVS, FNYEAQ. V dropped 5 bases and J dropped 0 bases, with 7 bases sitting between them. There are 13 residues in the CDR3. This clone was picked up a small number of times. Its antigen is not known. Time point: baseline pretreatment blood. Treatment of the sample: 15 Gy SBRT to primary tumor, nephrectomy 4 weeks later. After SBRT, blood was collected at 2 and 4 weeks, plus baseline. V gene TRBV7-6 combines with J gene TRBJ1-1, with D unclear. This TCR was recovered from a woman aged 45-65 years with renal cell carcinoma. Sequencing was performed on blood, taken from a patient whose treatment included radiotherapy and nephrectomy. The CDR3 DNA sequence: TGTGCCAGCAGCCGCGACATGAACACTGAAGCTTTCTTT. Amino acid sequence: CASSRDMNTEAFF.